The 27 T cell receptor beta chains listed next were all sequenced from one sample in a study of OX40 agonist ivuxolimab in advanced cancers. Clones were sequenced by immunoSEQ multiplex PCR, and TCRdb holds only the in-frame ones, with some missing. The data contain 65,000 to 100,000 clones, 88% of them singletons. The sample was CD4+ or CD8+ T cells sorted from blood, taken in a trial of the OX40 agonist ivuxolimab. The source of these receptors is an adult with an advanced solid tumor such as melanoma, head and neck, liver or kidney cancer.

V usage is TRBV28 and J usage is TRBJ1-5; TRBD1 might be the D (5 bases). Per germline, CDR1 MDHEN and CDR2 SYDVKM. The CDR3 is 16 residues long. Trimming took 7 bases from V and 0 from J, leaving 16 bases between them. In nucleotides, the CDR3 is TGTGCCAGCACCATCCGGGGCAGCTATAGCAATCAGCCCCAGCATTTT. This codes for CASTIRGSYSNQPQHF.

The rearrangement joins TRBV19 to TRBJ1-2, with D unclear. The V gene's germline CDR1 is LNHDA and CDR2 SQIVND (reference sequence). The CDR3 contains 14 residues. The V and J ends lost 4 bases and 0 bases respectively, with 9 bases between them. Here the CDR3 DNA reads TGTGCCAGTAGTAAGCAGTTAGCTAACTATGGCTACACCTTC. Protein: CASSKQLANYGYTF.

The chain links TRBV29-1 to TRBJ2-3; no clear D gene. This CDR3 has 12 amino acids. Germline V gene sequence: CDR1 SQVTM, CDR2 ANQGSEA. V dropped 0 bases and J dropped 6 bases, with 7 bases sitting between them. Written as DNA, the CDR3 is TGCAGCGTTGAAGAGTTTACGGATACGCAGTATTTT. This codes for CSVEEFTDTQYF.

This chain uses TRBV11-1 with TRBJ1-2; TRBD1 agrees at 8 bases. In germline, CDR1 is SGHAT, CDR2 FQDESV (reference sequence). This CDR3 region has 13 residues. V shed 5 bases, J shed 7 bases, and the junction held 6 bases outside the gene matches. CDR3 DNA sequence: TGTGCCAGCAGCCACCCAGGGGGCGGTGGCTACACCTTC. Amino acid sequence: CASSHPGGGGYTF. Combining the CDR3 with reference TRBV11-1 and TRBJ1-2 gives the whole variable domain EAEVAQSPRYKITEKSQAVAFWCDPISGHATLYWYRQILGQGPELLVQFQDESVVDDSQLPKDRFSAERLKGVDSTLKIQPAELGDSAMYLCASSHPGGGGYTFGSGTRLTVV.

The chain employs TRBV6-5 and TRBJ1-2; D ambiguous. Germline V lookup: CDR1 MNHEY, CDR2 SVGAGI. This CDR3 has 12 amino acids. Trimming removed 7 bases at V and 2 bases at J, with 8 bases between. The CDR3 bases are TGTGCCAGCAAGGAGAGAAACTATGGCTACACCTTC. Amino acids: CASKERNYGYTF.

This rearrangement joins TRBV6-5 to TRBJ1-1, with 11 bases aligning to TRBD1. The trim removed 5 bases at V and 3 bases at J, leaving 5 bases unmatched. Per the germline V gene, CDR1 is MNHEY and CDR2 is SVGAGI. The CDR3 totals 15 residues. In nucleotides, the CDR3 is TGTGCCAGCAGTGGACAGGGGGCAGGGGACACTGAAGCTTTCTTT. Amino acid sequence: CASSGQGAGDTEAFF.

This chain connects TRBV27 to TRBJ2-7; 9 bases match TRBD2. The CDR3 extends over 17 amino acids. The V gene's germline CDR1 is MNHEY and CDR2 SMNVEV (reference sequence). The ends lost 6 bases at V and 0 bases at J; junction bases unmatched: 12. The DNA for the CDR3 is TGTGCCAGCAGCTCCTCGAGAGGACTAGCGTACTCCTACGAGCAGTACTTC. Amino acids: CASSSSRGLAYSYEQYF.

In this sample, this clone turned up once. The chain couples TRBV5-5 to TRBJ2-7, with D possibly TRBD1 on 6 matching bases. Per the germline V gene, CDR1 is SGHKS and CDR2 is YYEKEE (reference sequence). V was cut by 0 bases and J by 7 bases, with 14 bases left in between. The length of the CDR3 is 14 residues. As DNA, the CDR3 is TGTGCCAGCAGCTTGGTGGACAGCTATATGGAGCAGTACTTC. Translated: CASSLVDSYMEQYF.

V and J are TRBV11-3 and TRBJ2-7, with TRBD2 identical over 7 bases. CDR1 and CDR2 from the germline V gene are SGHNT and YENEEA. V lost 4 bases to trimming and J lost 0 bases; unmatched junction nucleotides: 9. CDR3 length: 16 residues. The DNA for the CDR3 is TGTGCCAGCAGCTCCGGGGACTACCAAACCTCCTACGAGCAGTACTTC. This sequence encodes CASSSGDYQTSYEQYF.

The J gene is TRBJ1-5, the V gene TRBV2; 9 bases map to TRBD1. Germline assignment: CDR1 SNHLY and CDR2 FYNNEI. This CDR3 is built from 13 residues. Unmatched junction bases numbered 3, after V lost 5 bases and J lost 7 bases. CDR3 protein: CASSTGGVQPQHF. DNA for the CDR3: TGTGCCAGCAGTACAGGGGGCGTACAGCCCCAGCATTTT.

This clone was seen a handful of times. This chain connects TRBV7-8 to TRBJ1-2; TRBD1 is a possible D gene (5 bases). The CDR3 totals 12 residues. Trimming took 6 bases from V and 3 from J, leaving 8 bases between them. Germline CDR1 is SGHVS and CDR2 is FQNEAQ. The CDR3 DNA is TGTGCCAGCAGTTCGGGACACTATGGCTACACCTTC. Amino acids: CASSSGHYGYTF.

This clone was observed a handful of times. The chain links TRBV7-2 to TRBJ2-2; D is possibly TRBD2 (5 bases). This CDR3 comprises 12 residues. The V gene's germline CDR1 is SGHTA and CDR2 FQGNSA. Trimming removed 4 bases at V and 7 bases at J, with 7 bases between. The CDR3 DNA sequence: TGTGCCAGCAGCTCCCGGGGCGGGGAGCTGTTTTTT. Its translation is CASSSRGGELFF.

The chain links TRBV4-2 to TRBJ1-2; 11 positions agree with TRBD1. The CDR3 spans 17 residues. Germline loops: CDR1 LGHNA, CDR2 YNFKEQ. Trimming took 1 base from V and 2 from J; bases not matched to a gene: 6. DNA for the CDR3: TGTGCCAGCAGCCAAGCTGGACAGGGGGCAACCAACTATGGCTACACCTTC. Protein product: CASSQAGQGATNYGYTF.

DNA of the CDR3: TGCGCCAGCAGCCAGAATGGTCCGACAGGGCTCGGTGAGACCCAGTACTTC. Its translation: CASSQNGPTGLGETQYF. The chain links TRBV4-3 to TRBJ2-5; 7 bases are a match to TRBD1. With 3 bases clipped from V and 5 bases from J, the junction kept 15 bases outside the gene matches. This CDR3 region has 17 residues. The germline CDR1 and CDR2 sequences are LGHNA and YSLEER.

The V call is TRBV6-6, the J call TRBJ1-2, with D possibly TRBD1 on 5 matching bases. CDR1 and CDR2 (germline): MNHNY, SVGAGI (reference sequence). Trimming removed 6 bases from V and 8 bases from J, with 10 bases in between. The CDR3 is 11 residues long. The DNA for the CDR3 is TGTGCCAGCAGCCCAGGGTGGGGCTACACCTTC. Protein product: CASSPGWGYTF.

The genes are TRBV29-1 and TRBJ2-5, with D possibly matching TRBD1 (5 bases). V shed 4 bases and J shed 4 bases, with 13 bases lying between them. The CDR3 loop spans 13 amino acids. CDR1 SQVTM and CDR2 ANQGSEA come from the germline V gene. The CDR3: CSVVGARRETQYF. CDR3 sequence (DNA): TGCAGCGTTGTTGGGGCCCGGAGAGAGACCCAGTACTTC.

The chain has TRBV5-1 and TRBJ2-5; no definite D call. V shed 2 bases and J shed 1 base, with 6 bases lying between them. CDR3 size: 13 residues. Germline lookup yields CDR1 SGHRS and CDR2 YFSETQ. The CDR3 sequence: CASSFQSQETQYF. For the CDR3, the DNA is TGCGCCAGCAGCTTTCAGAGCCAAGAGACCCAGTACTTC.

This chain connects TRBV19 to TRBJ2-5; 8 positions agree with TRBD1. The germline V gene encodes CDR1 LNHDA and CDR2 SQIVND (reference sequence). The CDR3 length is 17 residues. The trim removed 1 base at V and 2 bases at J, leaving 9 bases unmatched. The CDR3 spells CASSIVQGAGRQETQYF. The DNA of the CDR3 is TGTGCCAGTAGTATAGTGCAGGGGGCGGGTAGGCAAGAGACCCAGTACTTC. Full variable domain (outside the CDR3, taken from reference TRBV19 and TRBJ2-5): DGGITQSPKYLFRKEGQNVTLSCEQNLNHDAMYWYRQDPGQGLRLIYYSQIVNDFQKGDIAEGYSVSREKKESFPLTVTSAQKNPTAFYLCASSIVQGAGRQETQYFGPGTRLLVL.

The chain carries TRBV19 and TRBJ2-5; D is unclear. The CDR3 has 14 amino acids. The V gene's germline CDR1 is LNHDA and CDR2 SQIVND (reference sequence). Trimming shortened V by 4 bases and J by 2 bases, and 11 bases separated the two germline ends. The CDR3 nucleotides read TGTGCCAGTAGTACTGGGAACCATCAAGAGACCCAGTACTTC. Translated: CASSTGNHQETQYF.

This chain joins TRBV5-1 and TRBJ2-5; TRBD1 matches at 11 bases. The germline CDR1 and CDR2 sequences are SGHRS and YFSETQ. The CDR3 is 16 residues long. V was clipped by 0 bases and J by 5 bases; unmatched bases: 6. CDR3 DNA sequence: TGCGCCAGCAGCTTGGCCTCGGGGACAGGGGGGGAGACCCAGTACTTC. It yields the protein CASSLASGTGGETQYF.

The chain couples TRBV25-1 to TRBJ2-1, with TRBD2 as a possible D gene (5 bases). Germline-derived CDR1 and CDR2 are MGHDK and SYGVNS. The CDR3 has 11 amino acids. V lost 6 bases to trimming and J lost 8 bases, with 8 bases between them. The DNA for the CDR3 is TGTGCCAGCAGAGTCGGGGATGAGCAGTTCTTC. The encoded protein is CASRVGDEQFF.

The genes are TRBV28 and TRBJ1-1, with a tentative D call TRBD1 (6 bases). CDR1 MDHEN and CDR2 SYDVKM come from the germline V gene. CDR3 size: 14 residues. The V and J ends lost 7 bases and 0 bases respectively, with 12 bases between them. The CDR3 region is CASKQQGMNTEAFF. CDR3 bases: TGTGCCAGCAAACAACAGGGAATGAACACTGAAGCTTTCTTT. Full variable domain (missing parts from reference TRBV28 and TRBJ1-1): DVKVTQSSRYLVKRTGEKVFLECVQDMDHENMFWYRQDPGLGLRLIYFSYDVKMKEKGDIPEGYSVSREKKERFSLILESASTNQTSMYLCASKQQGMNTEAFFGQGTRLTVV.

This rearrangement joins TRBV18 to TRBJ2-7; D remains unclear. Germline-derived CDR1 and CDR2 are KGHSH and LQKENI. V dropped 6 bases and J dropped 7 bases, with 10 bases sitting between them. The CDR3 is 11 residues long. The CDR3 DNA reads as TGTGCCAGCTCGCCCAGTCAAGAGCAGTACTTC. Encoded protein: CASSPSQEQYF.

The gene calls are TRBV7-2 and TRBJ1-2; D remains ambiguous. The CDR3 sequence is 14 residues long. Per the germline V gene, CDR1 is SGHTA and CDR2 is FQGNSA. Trimming cost V 7 bases and J 4 bases, with 16 bases left between them. DNA for the CDR3: TGTGCCAGCAAAAGTGGTTTACTACGCTATGGCTACACCTTC. Translating gives CASKSGLLRYGYTF.

This chain links TRBV2 with TRBJ2-5, with D uncertain. The CDR3 contains 17 residues. Germline CDR1 SNHLY, CDR2 FYNNEI. V gave up 4 bases and J gave up 1 base, with 19 bases separating them. Here the CDR3 DNA reads TGTGCCAGCAGTGTCCTACGTTCTGGCGGATTCCAAGAGACCCAGTACTTC. Translating gives CASSVLRSGGFQETQYF.

The chain employs TRBV4-3 and TRBJ2-7; 9 bases agree with TRBD1. After removal of 0 bases from V and 7 bases from J, the junction contained 7 bases not matched to a gene. The CDR3 covers 15 residues. Germline V gives CDR1 LGHNA, CDR2 YSLEER. CDR3 sequence: CASSQDPGTGTEQYF. The CDR3 nucleotides read TGCGCCAGCAGCCAAGACCCCGGGACAGGGACAGAGCAGTACTTC.

J is TRBJ2-5 and V is TRBV2; D ambiguous. Trimming removed 4 bases from V and 5 bases from J, with 8 bases in between. This CDR3 is built from 12 residues. Germline V gene data show CDR1 as SNHLY and CDR2 as FYNNEI. DNA of the CDR3: TGTGCCAGCAGTGGGCTATCTGAGACCCAGTACTTC. Protein: CASSGLSETQYF.